These 31 T cell receptor beta chains came from one sample sequenced in a study of OX40 agonist ivuxolimab in advanced cancers. Assay: immunoSEQ multiplex PCR; the TCRdb copy retains only in-frame clones and omits some. Here the sample spans roughly 66,000 clones, 75% to 90% being singletons. The sample in question was CD4+ or CD8+ T cells sorted from blood, obtained in a trial of the OX40 agonist ivuxolimab. These receptors all come from an adult with an advanced solid tumor such as melanoma, head and neck, liver or kidney cancer.

This clone occurred a few times. The chain couples TRBV7-6 to TRBJ2-7; TRBD2 is a possible D gene (6 bases). CDR3 size: 12 residues. Germline values: CDR1 SGHVS, CDR2 FNYEAQ. V shed 2 bases and J shed 5 bases, with 7 bases lying between them. CDR3 in DNA: TGTGCCAGCAGCTTAAGGAGGGACGAGCAGTACTTC. As protein: CASSLRRDEQYF.

This clone showed up just once. The chain uses TRBV27 and TRBJ1-6, with a tentative D call TRBD1 (6 bases). Germline V gene sequence: CDR1 MNHEY, CDR2 SMNVEV (reference sequence). Trimming pared 6 bases from V and 10 bases from J, leaving 16 bases between. The CDR3 is 14 residues long. CDR3 DNA sequence: TGTGCCAGCAGCATCCAGGGGAAGGGGTCACCCCTCCACTTT. This sequence encodes CASSIQGKGSPLHF.

This clone was detected a few times. The chain links TRBV19 to TRBJ2-7; D possibly matches TRBD1 or TRBD2 (5 bases each). The CDR3 runs to 14 residues. CDR1 is LNHDA and CDR2 is SQIVND in the germline V gene (reference sequence). V lost 2 bases and J 7 bases, leaving 15 bases between the germline ends. The CDR3 DNA is TGTGCCAGTAGTATAAAGGGGACGCTGAGGGAGCAGTACTTC. The encoded protein is CASSIKGTLREQYF.

The rearrangement uses TRBV5-1 and TRBJ1-2; possibly TRBD1 for D (6 bases). This CDR3 is 14 amino acids long. The germline gives CDR1 SGHRS, CDR2 YFSETQ. V was pared by 0 bases and J by 4 bases, with 10 bases between. The CDR3 protein is CASSLDTGFYGYTF. Written as DNA, the CDR3 is TGCGCCAGCAGCTTGGATACAGGGTTCTATGGCTACACCTTC.

This clone was picked up one time. The genes are TRBV2 and TRBJ1-4; D gene ambiguous. The CDR3 covers 13 residues. V was clipped by 10 bases and J by 10 bases, with 19 bases between them. Germline V CDR1 and CDR2: SNHLY, FYNNEI. CDR3 residues: CATGDLLRRKLFF. DNA of the CDR3: TGTGCCACAGGTGACCTACTGCGTCGAAAACTGTTTTTT.

The chain links TRBV4-2 to TRBJ1-3; D remains unclear. V gave up 0 bases and J gave up 8 bases, with 8 bases separating them. There are 13 residues in the CDR3. CDR1 and CDR2 from the germline V gene are LGHNA and YNFKEQ. As DNA, the CDR3 is TGTGCCAGCAGCCAAGAAAGTTCGGACACCATATATTTT. Protein sequence: CASSQESSDTIYF.

Comment on this clone: Other DNA sequences in the sample encode the same CDR3. The gene calls are TRBV18 and TRBJ2-6; 7 bases line up with TRBD1. V dropped 3 bases and J dropped 2; count of bases not matched to a gene: 1. The CDR3 has 15 residues. From germline, CDR1 is KGHSH and CDR2 LQKENI. DNA for the CDR3: TGTGCCAGCTCACCTACAGGGGCTGGGGCCAACGTCCTGACTTTC. It yields the protein CASSPTGAGANVLTF.

J is TRBJ2-1 and V is TRBV29-1; possible D gene TRBD2, 5 bases. This CDR3 is built from 13 residues. Per germline, CDR1 SQVTM and CDR2 ANQGSEA. Deletions cut 7 bases from V and 8 bases from J, with 18 bases between. CDR3 sequence: CSAERRVQHEQFF. The CDR3 coding sequence is TGCAGCGCCGAGAGGCGGGTCCAACATGAGCAGTTCTTC.

The CDR3 spells CASSHRDSVDTQYF. In nucleotides, the CDR3 is TGTGCCAGCAGTCACCGGGACTCTGTGGATACGCAGTATTTT. V is TRBV6-1 and J is TRBJ2-3; D might be TRBD2 (6 bases). The CDR3 length is 14 residues. V dropped 5 bases and J dropped 6 bases, with 15 bases sitting between them. Germline values: CDR1 MNHNS, CDR2 SASEGT.

The V and J genes are TRBV18 and TRBJ1-1, with unresolved D. V was pared by 3 bases and J by 3 bases, with 11 bases between. This CDR3 comprises 14 residues. Germline assignment: CDR1 KGHSH and CDR2 LQKENI. The CDR3 spells CASSPASQDTEAFF. CDR3 nucleotide sequence: TGTGCCAGCTCACCCGCATCGCAGGACACTGAAGCTTTCTTT.

V usage is TRBV28 and J usage is TRBJ2-1, with TRBD2 matching over 12 bases. The CDR3 spans 17 residues. V lost 5 bases and J lost 3; bases outside the gene matches: 8. Germline-derived CDR1 and CDR2 are MDHEN and SYDVKM. This CDR3 is CASSRPPTSGGYNEQFF. The CDR3 DNA reads TGTGCCAGCAGTCGACCCCCGACTAGCGGGGGCTACAATGAGCAGTTCTTC.

The chain is built from TRBV5-1 and TRBJ1-3; maybe TRBD1 (6 bases). V lost 3 bases, J lost 4 bases, and 14 bases lay in between. The CDR3 spans 15 residues. Germline V gene data show CDR1 as SGHRS and CDR2 as YFSETQ. This CDR3 reads CASSSDRMGGNTIYF. The CDR3 region has the DNA TGCGCCAGCAGCTCAGACAGGATGGGGGGAAACACCATATATTTT. The full variable domain, its missing parts supplied by reference TRBV5-1 and TRBJ1-3, is KAGVTQTPRYLIKTRGQQVTLSCSPISGHRSVSWYQQTPGQGLQFLFEYFSETQRNKGNFPGRFSGRQFSNSRSEMNVSTLELGDSALYLCASSSDRMGGNTIYFGEGSWLTVV.

This chain connects TRBV27 to TRBJ2-2; 10 bases are a match to TRBD1. Germline V gene data show CDR1 as MNHEY and CDR2 as SMNVEV (reference sequence). V lost 10 bases and J lost 6; bases outside the gene matches: 8. This CDR3 region has 14 residues. The CDR3 region has the DNA TGTGCCACCCTAAGGACAGGGGGAGCCGGGGAGCTGTTTTTT. The encoded protein is CATLRTGGAGELFF.

This sequence joins TRBV28 and TRBJ1-6, with 7 bases matching TRBD1. With 4 bases clipped from V and 9 bases from J, the junction kept 6 bases outside the gene matches. The CDR3 consists of 14 residues. Germline V lookup: CDR1 MDHEN, CDR2 SYDVKM. CDR3 loop: CASSSPDRFSPLHF. The CDR3 DNA is TGTGCCAGCAGTTCCCCGGACAGGTTTTCACCCCTCCACTTT.

The chain has TRBV6-6 and TRBJ1-3, with TRBD1 as a possible D gene (5 bases). The V gene's germline CDR1 is MNHNY and CDR2 SVGAGI (reference sequence). The CDR3 loop spans 16 amino acids. V lost 5 bases to trimming and J lost 3 bases, with 17 bases between them. CDR3 DNA: TGTGCCAGCAGTCCCCAGCAGGGACTAGGTGGAAACACCATATATTTT. Residues: CASSPQQGLGGNTIYF.

CDR3 DNA sequence: TGTGCCAGCAGCTTCAGACTAGCGGGGGGCCGGGATACGCAGTATTTT. Protein sequence: CASSFRLAGGRDTQYF. V is TRBV7-8 and J is TRBJ2-3; 13 nucleotides align to TRBD2. Germline CDR1 and CDR2: SGHVS and FQNEAQ. The ends lost 3 bases at V and 6 bases at J; junction bases unmatched: 6. The CDR3 is 16 residues long.

The gene calls are TRBV7-9 and TRBJ1-2; possible D gene TRBD1, 6 bases. The CDR3 runs to 12 residues. Per the germline V gene, CDR1 is SEHNR and CDR2 is FQNEAQ (reference sequence). Trimming removed 5 bases from V and 6 bases from J, with 10 bases in between. The CDR3 reads CASSQQGHGYTF. In nucleotides, the CDR3 is TGTGCCAGCAGCCAACAGGGACATGGCTACACCTTC.

The chain carries TRBV5-6 and TRBJ1-5; D gene unclear. There are 14 residues in the CDR3. V was shortened by 2 bases and J by 3 bases, with 9 bases between the two germline ends. Germline-derived CDR1 and CDR2 are SGHDT and YYEEEE. CDR3 bases: TGTGCCAGCAGCTTTAGACTCCTCAATCAGCCCCAGCATTTT. Translated: CASSFRLLNQPQHF.

The gene calls are TRBV28 and TRBJ2-5, with TRBD2 identical over 9 bases. J was trimmed by 4 bases and V by 5 bases; bases with no gene match: 5. Germline lookup yields CDR1 MDHEN and CDR2 SYDVKM. CDR3 length: 14 amino acids. The CDR3 loop reads CASSGLAGIETQYF. In nucleotides, the CDR3 is TGTGCCAGCAGTGGCCTAGCGGGAATAGAGACCCAGTACTTC.

The CDR3 spells CASSSRTGRNTEAFF. CDR3 DNA: TGTGCCAGCAGTTCTAGGACAGGGAGGAACACTGAAGCTTTCTTT. The V call is TRBV28, the J call TRBJ1-1; 8 bases map to TRBD1. The CDR3 runs to 15 residues. Germline V CDR1 and CDR2: MDHEN, SYDVKM. J was trimmed by 1 base and V by 4 bases; bases with no gene match: 5. The full variable domain, completed using reference TRBV28 and TRBJ1-1, is DVKVTQSSRYLVKRTGEKVFLECVQDMDHENMFWYRQDPGLGLRLIYFSYDVKMKEKGDIPEGYSVSREKKERFSLILESASTNQTSMYLCASSSRTGRNTEAFFGQGTRLTVV.

The CDR3 bases are TGTGCCAGCAGTCGACCCACAGGGGCGGGCTGGGAGCTGTTTTTT. Residues: CASSRPTGAGWELFF. V is TRBV28 and J is TRBJ2-2; TRBD1 agrees at 7 bases. The ends lost 5 bases at V and 9 bases at J; junction bases unmatched: 12. Per the germline V gene, CDR1 is MDHEN and CDR2 is SYDVKM. The CDR3 consists of 15 residues.

This clone was picked up one time. The rearrangement joins TRBV5-4 to TRBJ2-5, with 8 positions matching TRBD1. The germline CDR1 and CDR2 sequences are SGHNT and YYREEE (reference sequence). The CDR3 is 14 residues long. The V gene end was trimmed by 1 base and the J gene end by 5 bases; junction bases not matched to a gene: 4. DNA of the CDR3: TGTGCCAGCAGCTTGCAGGGGGCGCGGGAGACCCAGTACTTC. This sequence encodes CASSLQGARETQYF. The full variable domain, rest sourced from reference TRBV5-4 and TRBJ2-5, is ETGVTQSPTHLIKTRGQQVTLRCSSQSGHNTVSWYQQALGQGPQFIFQYYREEENGRGNFPPRFSGLQFPNYSSELNVNALELDDSALYLCASSLQGARETQYFGPGTRLLVL.

The chain's CDR3 is CASSLAPGQGTYGYTF. The CDR3 DNA is TGTGCCAGCAGCTTAGCCCCCGGGCAGGGGACCTATGGCTACACCTTC. J is TRBJ1-2 and V is TRBV7-6; D may be TRBD1 (6 bases). From germline, CDR1 is SGHVS and CDR2 FNYEAQ. The CDR3 has 16 residues. With 0 bases removed from V and 4 bases from J, the gap between germline ends came to 15 bases.

This clone showed up just a few times. The chain joins TRBV14 to TRBJ2-5; 9 positions agree with TRBD1. Trimming at V came to 1 base and at J to 5 bases, leaving 5 bases not matched to a gene. Per germline, CDR1 SGHDN and CDR2 FVKESK. The length of the CDR3 is 15 residues. CDR3 nucleotide sequence: TGTGCCAGCAGCCAAGGGACAGGGGTGGTGGAGACCCAGTACTTC. Encoded protein: CASSQGTGVVETQYF. The full variable domain, in which reference TRBV14 and TRBJ2-5 provide the parts outside the CDR3, is EAGVTQFPSHSVIEKGQTVTLRCDPISGHDNLYWYRRVMGKEIKFLLHFVKESKQDESGMPNNRFLAERTGGTYSTLKVQPAELEDSGVYFCASSQGTGVVETQYFGPGTRLLVL.

The V gene is TRBV7-9, the J gene TRBJ1-4, with D unresolved. Germline V CDR1 and CDR2: SEHNR, FQNEAQ (reference sequence). Trimming cost V 5 bases and J 1 base, with 8 bases left between them. The CDR3 is 14 amino acids. DNA of the CDR3: TGTGCCAGCAGCGTACAGAGAACTAATGAAAAACTGTTTTTT. Its protein is CASSVQRTNEKLFF.

The genes are TRBV7-2 and TRBJ2-7; 11 nucleotides align to TRBD2. There are 15 residues in the CDR3. From germline, CDR1 is SGHTA and CDR2 FQGNSA. The V and J ends lost 5 bases and 5 bases, in that order; junction bases with no gene match: 8. CDR3 bases: TGTGCCAGCAGCCCAACTTCTAGCGGGAGGCACGAGCAGTACTTC. Protein: CASSPTSSGRHEQYF.

The chain employs TRBV7-8 and TRBJ2-7; D is undetermined. V was clipped by 0 bases and J by 3 bases, with 12 bases between them. The CDR3 is 15 residues long. Germline CDR1 is SGHVS and CDR2 is FQNEAQ. CDR3 residues: CASSLARPALYEQYV. CDR3 coding DNA: TGTGCCAGCAGCTTAGCGAGACCAGCCCTCTACGAGCAGTACGTC.

As for this clone: Sequence at one end of the junction differs from germline and may be a read error. At the DNA level, this CDR3 is encoded by other sequences in the same sample as well. The rearrangement links TRBV6-4 to TRBJ1-3; TRBD1 agrees at 10 bases. The CDR3 loop spans 15 amino acids. Germline lookup yields CDR1 MRHNA and CDR2 SNTAGT. CDR3 amino acids: CASSDAGQGRNTIYF. The CDR3 DNA reads as TGCGCCAGCAGTGACGCGGGACAGGGGCGGAACACCATATATTTT.

The chain joins TRBV7-7 to TRBJ2-3, with TRBD1 matching 9 bases. The germline V gene has CDR1 SSHAT and CDR2 FNYEAQ (reference sequence). With V trimmed by 5 bases and J by 5 bases, 2 bases remained unmatched. This CDR3 spans 13 amino acids. The CDR3 DNA reads as TGTGCCAGCAGCACGGACAGGGGAGATACGCAGTATTTT. This encodes CASSTDRGDTQYF.

CDR3 loop: CATSSHSGLRTDTQYF. CDR3 sequence (DNA): TGTGCCACCAGCAGCCATTCCGGGCTCCGCACAGATACGCAGTATTTT. This chain joins TRBV15 and TRBJ2-3; D call uncertain. V gave up 3 bases and J gave up 1 base, with 14 bases separating them. There are 16 residues in the CDR3. CDR1 is LNHNV and CDR2 is YYDKDF in the germline V gene (reference sequence).

The rearrangement joins TRBV29-1 to TRBJ1-1; the D gene is possibly TRBD1 (5 bases). Germline assignment: CDR1 SQVTM and CDR2 ANQGSEA. CDR3 length: 13 residues. V lost 6 bases, J lost 7 bases, and 18 bases lay in between. This CDR3 reads CSVDLDSGVEAFF. The CDR3 DNA is TGCAGCGTCGATCTCGACAGTGGGGTTGAAGCTTTCTTT.